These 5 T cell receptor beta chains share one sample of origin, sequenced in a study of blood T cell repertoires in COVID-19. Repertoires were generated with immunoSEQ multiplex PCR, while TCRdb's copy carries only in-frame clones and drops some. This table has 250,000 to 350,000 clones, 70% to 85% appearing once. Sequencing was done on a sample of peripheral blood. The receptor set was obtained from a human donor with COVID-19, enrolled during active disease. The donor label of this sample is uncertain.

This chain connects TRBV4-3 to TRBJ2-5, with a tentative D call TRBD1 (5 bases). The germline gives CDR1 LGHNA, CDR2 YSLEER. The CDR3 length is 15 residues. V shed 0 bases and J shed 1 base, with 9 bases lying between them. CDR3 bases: TGCGCCAGCAGCCAAGATGGGGCAGTCCAAGAGACCCAGTACTTC. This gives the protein CASSQDGAVQETQYF.

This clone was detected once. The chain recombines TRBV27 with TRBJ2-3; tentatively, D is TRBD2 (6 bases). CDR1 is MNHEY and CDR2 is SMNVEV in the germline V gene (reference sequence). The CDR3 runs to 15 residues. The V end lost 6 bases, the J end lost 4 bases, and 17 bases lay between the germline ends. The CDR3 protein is CASSSGVLLADTQYF. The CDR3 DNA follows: TGTGCCAGCAGCTCGGGAGTCTTATTGGCAGATACGCAGTATTTT.

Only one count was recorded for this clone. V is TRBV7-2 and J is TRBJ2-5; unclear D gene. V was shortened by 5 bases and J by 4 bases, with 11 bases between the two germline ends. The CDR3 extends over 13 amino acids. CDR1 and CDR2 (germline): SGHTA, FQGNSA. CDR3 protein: CASSTSRGETQYF. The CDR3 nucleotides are TGTGCCAGCAGCACGAGTCGAGGAGAGACCCAGTACTTC.

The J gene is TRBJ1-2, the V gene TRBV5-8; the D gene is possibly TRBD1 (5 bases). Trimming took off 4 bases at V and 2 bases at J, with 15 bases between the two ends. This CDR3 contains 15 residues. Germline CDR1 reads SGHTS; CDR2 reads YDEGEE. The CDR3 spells CASSKGASRNYGYTF. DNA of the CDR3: TGTGCCAGCAGCAAAGGGGCCAGCCGGAACTATGGCTACACCTTC.

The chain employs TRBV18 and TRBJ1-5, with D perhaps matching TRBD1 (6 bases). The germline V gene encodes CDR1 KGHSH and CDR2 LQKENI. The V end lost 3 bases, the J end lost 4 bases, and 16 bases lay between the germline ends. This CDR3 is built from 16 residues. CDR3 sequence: CASSPRQALGNQPQHF. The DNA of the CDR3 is TGTGCCAGCTCACCGCGACAGGCCCTGGGGAATCAGCCCCAGCATTTT. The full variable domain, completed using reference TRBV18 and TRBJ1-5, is NAGVMQNPRHLVRRRGQEARLRCSPMKGHSHVYWYRQLPEEGLKFMVYLQKENIIDESGMPKERFSAEFPKEGPSILRIQQVVRGDSAAYFCASSPRQALGNQPQHFGDGTRLSIL.